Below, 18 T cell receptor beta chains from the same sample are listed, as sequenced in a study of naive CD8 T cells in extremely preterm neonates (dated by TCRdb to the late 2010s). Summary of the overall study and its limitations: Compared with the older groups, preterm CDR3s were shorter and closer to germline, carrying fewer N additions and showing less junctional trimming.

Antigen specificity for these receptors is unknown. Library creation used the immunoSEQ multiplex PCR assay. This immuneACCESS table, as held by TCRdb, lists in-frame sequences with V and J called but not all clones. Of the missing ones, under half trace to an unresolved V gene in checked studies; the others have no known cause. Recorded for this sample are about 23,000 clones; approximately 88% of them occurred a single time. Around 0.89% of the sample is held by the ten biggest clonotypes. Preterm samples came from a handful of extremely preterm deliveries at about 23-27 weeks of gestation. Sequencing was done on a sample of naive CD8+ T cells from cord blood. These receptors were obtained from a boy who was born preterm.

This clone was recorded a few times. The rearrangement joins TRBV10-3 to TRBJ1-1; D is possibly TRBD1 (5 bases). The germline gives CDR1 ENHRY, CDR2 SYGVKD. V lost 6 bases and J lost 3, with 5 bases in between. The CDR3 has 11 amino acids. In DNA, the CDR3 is TGTGCCATCAGCAGGGACACTGAAGCTTTCTTT. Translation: CAISRDTEAFF.

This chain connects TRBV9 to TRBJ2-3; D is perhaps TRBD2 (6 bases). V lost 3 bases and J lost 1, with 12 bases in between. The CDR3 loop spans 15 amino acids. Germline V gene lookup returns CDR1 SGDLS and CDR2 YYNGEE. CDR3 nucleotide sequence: TGTGCCAGCAGCGGAGTGGGGGGAGGCACAGATACGCAGTATTTT. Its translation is CASSGVGGGTDTQYF.

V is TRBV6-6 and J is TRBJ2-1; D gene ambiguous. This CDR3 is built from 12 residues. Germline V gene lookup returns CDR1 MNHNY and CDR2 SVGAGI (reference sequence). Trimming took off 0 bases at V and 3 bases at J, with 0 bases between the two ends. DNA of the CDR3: TGTGCCAGCAGTTACTCCTACAATGAGCAGTTCTTC. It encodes CASSYSYNEQFF.

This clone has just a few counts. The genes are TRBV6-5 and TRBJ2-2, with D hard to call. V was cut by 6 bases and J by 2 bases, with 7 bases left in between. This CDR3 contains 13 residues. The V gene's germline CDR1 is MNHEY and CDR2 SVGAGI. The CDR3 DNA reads TGTGCCAGCAGGCGACAAAACACCGGGGAGCTGTTTTTT. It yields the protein CASRRQNTGELFF.

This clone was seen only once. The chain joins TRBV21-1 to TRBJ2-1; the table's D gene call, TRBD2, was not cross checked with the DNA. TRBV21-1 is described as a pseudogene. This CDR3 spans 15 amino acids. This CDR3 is CASSSPGSNYNEQFF. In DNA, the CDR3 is TGTGCCAGCAGCAGTCCGGGGAGTAACTACAATGAGCAGTTCTTC.

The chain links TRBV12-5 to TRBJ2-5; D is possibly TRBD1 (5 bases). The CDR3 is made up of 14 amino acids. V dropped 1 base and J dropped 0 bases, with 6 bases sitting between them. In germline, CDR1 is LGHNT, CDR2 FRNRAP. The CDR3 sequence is CASGLGQYQETQYF. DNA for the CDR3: TGTGCTAGTGGTTTGGGACAGTACCAAGAGACCCAGTACTTC. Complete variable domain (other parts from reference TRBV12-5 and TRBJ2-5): DARVTQTPRHKVTEMGQEVTMRCQPILGHNTVFWYRQTMMQGLELLAYFRNRAPLDDSGMPKDRFSAEMPDATLATLKIQPSEPRDSAVYFCASGLGQYQETQYFGPGTRLLVL.

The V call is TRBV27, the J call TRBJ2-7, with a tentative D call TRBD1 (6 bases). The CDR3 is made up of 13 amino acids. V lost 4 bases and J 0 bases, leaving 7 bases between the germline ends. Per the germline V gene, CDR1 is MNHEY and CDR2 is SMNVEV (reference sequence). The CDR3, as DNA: TGTGCCAGCAGTTGGGACAACTCCTACGAGCAGTACTTC. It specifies CASSWDNSYEQYF.

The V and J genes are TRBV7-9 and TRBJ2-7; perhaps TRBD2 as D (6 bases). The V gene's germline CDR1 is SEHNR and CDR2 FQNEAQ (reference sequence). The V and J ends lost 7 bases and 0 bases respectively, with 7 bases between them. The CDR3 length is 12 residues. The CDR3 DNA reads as TGTGCCAGCAATAGCGGCTCCTACGAGCAGTACTTC. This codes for CASNSGSYEQYF.

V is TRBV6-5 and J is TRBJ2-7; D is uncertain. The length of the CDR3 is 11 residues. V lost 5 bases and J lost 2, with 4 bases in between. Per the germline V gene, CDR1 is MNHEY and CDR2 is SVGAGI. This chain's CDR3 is CASSDTYEQYF. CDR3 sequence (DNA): TGTGCCAGCAGTGACACCTACGAGCAGTACTTC.

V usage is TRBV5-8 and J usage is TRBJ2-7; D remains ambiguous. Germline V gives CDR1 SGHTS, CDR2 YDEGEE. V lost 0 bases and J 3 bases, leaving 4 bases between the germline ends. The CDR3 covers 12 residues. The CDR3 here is CASSLGHYEQYF. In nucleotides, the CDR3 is TGTGCCAGCAGCTTGGGACACTACGAGCAGTACTTC.

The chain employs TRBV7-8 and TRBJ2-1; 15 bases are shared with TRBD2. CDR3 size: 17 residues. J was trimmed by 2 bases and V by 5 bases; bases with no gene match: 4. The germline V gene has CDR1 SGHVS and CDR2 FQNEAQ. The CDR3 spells CASSGTSGGTPYNEQFF. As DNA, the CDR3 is TGTGCCAGCAGCGGGACTAGCGGGGGGACCCCCTACAATGAGCAGTTCTTC.

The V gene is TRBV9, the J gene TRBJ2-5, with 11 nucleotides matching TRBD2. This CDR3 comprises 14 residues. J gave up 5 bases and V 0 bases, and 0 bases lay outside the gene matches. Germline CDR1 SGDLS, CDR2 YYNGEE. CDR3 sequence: CASSVGLAGETQYF. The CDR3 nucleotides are TGTGCCAGCAGCGTAGGACTAGCGGGGGAGACCCAGTACTTC.

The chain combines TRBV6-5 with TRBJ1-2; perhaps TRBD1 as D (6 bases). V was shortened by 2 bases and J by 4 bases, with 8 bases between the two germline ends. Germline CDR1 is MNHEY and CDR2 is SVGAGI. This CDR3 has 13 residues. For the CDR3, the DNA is TGTGCCAGCAGTTACGGCAGGGGCTATGGCTACACCTTC. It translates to CASSYGRGYGYTF.

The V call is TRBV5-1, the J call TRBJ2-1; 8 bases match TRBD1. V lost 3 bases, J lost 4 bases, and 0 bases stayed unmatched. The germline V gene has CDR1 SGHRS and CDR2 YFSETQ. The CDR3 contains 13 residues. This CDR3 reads CASSWTGYNEQFF. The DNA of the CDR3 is TGCGCCAGCAGCTGGACAGGGTACAATGAGCAGTTCTTC.

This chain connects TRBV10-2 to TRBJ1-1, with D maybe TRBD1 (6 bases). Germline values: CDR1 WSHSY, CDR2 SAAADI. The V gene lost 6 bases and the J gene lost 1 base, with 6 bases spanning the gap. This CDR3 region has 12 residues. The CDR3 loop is CASRTGNTEAFF. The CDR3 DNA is TGCGCCAGCAGGACAGGGAACACTGAAGCTTTCTTT.

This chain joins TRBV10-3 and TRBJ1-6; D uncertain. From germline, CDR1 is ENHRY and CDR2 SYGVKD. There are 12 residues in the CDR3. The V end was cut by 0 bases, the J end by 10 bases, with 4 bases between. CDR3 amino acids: CAISESGSPLHF. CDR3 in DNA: TGTGCCATCAGTGAGTCGGGGTCACCCCTCCACTTT.

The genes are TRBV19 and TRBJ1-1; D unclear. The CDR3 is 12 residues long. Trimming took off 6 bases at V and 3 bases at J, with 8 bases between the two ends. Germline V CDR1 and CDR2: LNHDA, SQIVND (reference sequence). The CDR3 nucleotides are TGTGCCAGTAGAATCGGGGACACTGAAGCTTTCTTT. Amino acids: CASRIGDTEAFF.

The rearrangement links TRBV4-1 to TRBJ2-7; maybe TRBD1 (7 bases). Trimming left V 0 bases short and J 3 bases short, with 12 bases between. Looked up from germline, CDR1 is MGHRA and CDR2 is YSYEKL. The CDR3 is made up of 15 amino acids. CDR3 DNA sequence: TGCGCCAGCAGCCAAGATCGGAGGGGGCGCTACGAGCAGTACTTC. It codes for CASSQDRRGRYEQYF.